This paragraph reports one T cell receptor (beta chain). The sample comes from a study of OX40 agonist ivuxolimab in advanced cancers. Study details: Ivuxolimab was administered intravenously to patients at 0.01 to 10 mg/kg every 2 weeks.

Autoimmune disease history or systemic immunosuppression barred patients. Blood draws occurred at baseline, cycle 4 day 1, and cycle 7 day 1. Repertoires were generated with immunoSEQ multiplex PCR, while TCRdb's copy carries only in-frame clones and drops some. The sample includes more than 10,000 clones, around 79% seen only once; the top ten take about 40%. CDR1 is LNHDA, CDR2 SQIVND, per germline (reference sequence). V was shortened by 5 bases and J by 0 bases, with 8 bases between the two germline ends. CDR3 size: 13 residues. Sequences were derived from CD4+ or CD8+ T cells sorted from blood, sampled in a trial of the OX40 agonist ivuxolimab. This sequence originates from an adult with an advanced solid tumor such as melanoma, head and neck, liver or kidney cancer. This sequence joins TRBV19 and TRBJ2-7; weak D call: TRBD2 (6 bases). CDR3 nucleotide sequence: TGTGCCAGTAGTTGGGGGGACTCCTACGAGCAGTACTTC. It translates to CASSWGDSYEQYF.